This passage covers 29 T cell receptor beta chains from one sample sequenced in a study of control samples from healthy donors and cancer patients. Method: immunoSEQ multiplex PCR; TCRdb's copy keeps in-frame clones and lacks some. This table has approximately 130,000 clones, 70% to 90% appearing once. Source material: blood. The source of these receptors is a man aged 60 to 75 in good health.

The chain is built from TRBV9 and TRBJ1-6, with D perhaps matching TRBD1 (5 bases). Germline assignment: CDR1 SGDLS and CDR2 YYNGEE. Trimming pared 0 bases from V and 7 bases from J, leaving 14 bases between. The CDR3 runs 16 residues. CDR3 coding DNA: TGTGCCAGCAGCGTAGCACCCGACAGTAGGAATTCACCCCTCCACTTT. It encodes CASSVAPDSRNSPLHF.

J is TRBJ2-3 and V is TRBV5-1; 10 bases map to TRBD1. The CDR3 has 15 residues. J lost 4 bases, V lost 1 base, and 3 bases had no gene match. From germline, CDR1 is SGHRS and CDR2 YFSETQ. CDR3 amino acids: CASSLTTGGADTQYF. CDR3 in DNA: TGCGCCAGCAGCTTGACGACAGGGGGCGCAGATACGCAGTATTTT.

The chain has TRBV27 and TRBJ2-2, with 9 bases aligning to TRBD2. This CDR3 has 15 residues. Germline V CDR1 and CDR2: MNHEY, SMNVEV (reference sequence). Losses at the gene ends were 6 bases for V and 6 bases for J; bases not matched to a gene: 8. CDR3 in amino acids: CASRYSGGDPGELFF. The CDR3 coding sequence is TGTGCCAGCAGGTATAGCGGGGGAGACCCCGGGGAGCTGTTTTTT.

This clone was detected only once. The gene calls are TRBV3-1 (or the pseudogene TRBV3-2) and TRBJ1-5, with 7 bases matching TRBD1. The ends lost 5 bases at V and 6 bases at J; junction bases unmatched: 7. The germline gives CDR1 LGHDT, CDR2 YNNKEL (reference sequence). The CDR3 has 14 amino acids. The CDR3 sequence is CASSYGTVSQPQHF. In nucleotides, the CDR3 is TGTGCCAGCAGCTACGGGACAGTAAGTCAGCCCCAGCATTTT.

The chain is built from TRBV10-3 and TRBJ1-6; TRBD1 matches at 7 bases. This CDR3 contains 15 residues. The germline CDR1 and CDR2 sequences are ENHRY and SYGVKD. Trimming cost V 4 bases and J 7 bases; bases outside gene matches: 7. CDR3 sequence (DNA): TGTGCCATCAGTGCGGGACAGTATAGCAATTCACCCCTCCACTTT. As protein: CAISAGQYSNSPLHF.

This clone was detected a few times. The V gene is TRBV5-5, the J gene TRBJ1-4; TRBD1 aligns across 9 bases. J lost 1 base, V lost 6 bases, and 13 bases had no gene match. CDR1 is SGHKS and CDR2 is YYEKEE in the germline V gene (reference sequence). CDR3 size: 18 residues. The CDR3, as DNA: TGTGCCAGCAACGGACAGGGGATCGGGACGGGAACTAATGAAAAACTGTTTTTT. The encoded protein is CASNGQGIGTGTNEKLFF.

J is TRBJ2-4 and V is TRBV28; the D call may be TRBD1 or TRBD2 (5 bases each). This CDR3 spans 17 amino acids. V gave up 2 bases and J gave up 0 bases, with 14 bases separating them. CDR1 is MDHEN and CDR2 is SYDVKM in the germline V gene. The CDR3 DNA reads TGTGCCAGCAGTTTAGTGGGGGTGACAGTAGCCAAAAACATTCAGTACTTC. This sequence encodes CASSLVGVTVAKNIQYF.

V and J are TRBV4-1 and TRBJ1-6; D uncertain. Between the trimmed V and J ends, which lost 0 bases and 5 bases, there was a span of 8 bases. Germline V gives CDR1 MGHRA, CDR2 YSYEKL. This CDR3 comprises 15 residues. CDR3 sequence: CASSQETQNNSPLHF. The CDR3 nucleotides read TGCGCCAGCAGCCAAGAAACACAGAATAATTCACCCCTCCACTTT.

This clone was detected a few times. Other DNA sequences from this sample encode an identical CDR3 as well. J is TRBJ1-5 and V is TRBV28, with a possible D match to TRBD1 (6 bases). The CDR3 runs 14 residues. V dropped 4 bases and J dropped 2 bases, with 9 bases sitting between them. The V gene's germline CDR1 is MDHEN and CDR2 SYDVKM. CDR3 in amino acids: CASSYRQGNQPQHF. CDR3 nucleotides: TGTGCCAGCAGTTACCGACAGGGCAATCAGCCCCAGCATTTT.

V usage is TRBV28 and J usage is TRBJ1-3, with no clear D. The V gene lost 5 bases and the J gene lost 0 bases, with 11 bases spanning the gap. Germline CDR1 reads MDHEN; CDR2 reads SYDVKM. The CDR3 has 15 amino acids. Here the CDR3 reads CASSGQRISGNTIYF. In DNA form, the CDR3 reads TGTGCCAGCAGTGGGCAGAGAATCTCTGGAAACACCATATATTTT.

The table lists this clone with a count of one. The rearrangement uses TRBV6-5 and TRBJ1-6, with unresolved D. Trimming removed 4 bases from V and 6 bases from J, with 16 bases in between. The germline CDR1 and CDR2 sequences are MNHEY and SVGAGI. This CDR3 spans 16 amino acids. The CDR3 is CASSFSLAVRNSPLHF. As DNA, the CDR3 is TGTGCCAGCAGTTTCTCGCTGGCGGTTCGTAATTCACCCCTCCACTTT.

This rearrangement joins TRBV9 to TRBJ2-5; TRBD2 matches at 15 bases. J gave up 1 base and V 2 bases, and 6 bases lay outside the gene matches. Germline lookup yields CDR1 SGDLS and CDR2 YYNGEE. The CDR3 runs to 18 residues. The CDR3 is CASSVGTSGGPLQETQYF. CDR3 DNA sequence: TGTGCCAGCAGCGTCGGGACTAGCGGGGGGCCCCTCCAAGAGACCCAGTACTTC.

The chain recombines TRBV6-4 with TRBJ2-3; a weak D match, TRBD1 (6 bases). Germline CDR1 reads MRHNA; CDR2 reads SNTAGT. The length of the CDR3 is 15 residues. V lost 7 bases to trimming and J lost 2 bases, with 16 bases between them. In DNA, the CDR3 is TGTGCCAGCACCGCCACAGGGAAACTCACAGATACGCAGTATTTT. It codes for CASTATGKLTDTQYF.

The J gene is TRBJ2-2, the V gene TRBV7-9, with TRBD2 matching 7 bases. Per the germline V gene, CDR1 is SEHNR and CDR2 is FQNEAQ (reference sequence). J was trimmed by 0 bases and V by 2 bases; bases with no gene match: 12. CDR3 length: 19 amino acids. CDR3: CASSLWPFRAGTNTGELFF. CDR3 DNA sequence: TGTGCCAGCAGCTTATGGCCATTCCGAGCGGGGACGAACACCGGGGAGCTGTTTTTT.

The rearrangement links TRBV28 to TRBJ1-2; maybe TRBD1 (5 bases). There are 15 residues in the CDR3. CDR1 and CDR2 from the germline V gene are MDHEN and SYDVKM. V was shortened by 2 bases and J by 2 bases, with 12 bases between the two germline ends. The DNA for the CDR3 is TGTGCCAGCAGTTTAGGGGGGACGGGAAACTATGGCTACACCTTC. This encodes CASSLGGTGNYGYTF.

The rearrangement uses TRBV12-3 or TRBV12-4 and TRBJ1-2; no firm D call. The CDR3 length is 11 residues. V gave up 6 bases and J gave up 7 bases, with 9 bases separating them. The CDR3 DNA is TGTGCCAGCAGCCCGGGCGGTGGCTACACCTTC. Its protein product is CASSPGGGYTF.

This rearrangement joins TRBV30 to TRBJ1-2, with 9 bases fitting TRBD1. J gave up 4 bases and V 3 bases, and 12 bases lay outside the gene matches. From germline, CDR1 is GTSNPN and CDR2 SVGIG (reference sequence). This CDR3 is built from 16 residues. CDR3 in DNA: TGTGCCTGGAGCGATACAGGGGGCAAAGGGTTCTATGGCTACACCTTC. This codes for CAWSDTGGKGFYGYTF.

The chain carries TRBV6-5 and TRBJ2-3, with D possibly TRBD1 on 5 matching bases. CDR1 and CDR2 from the germline V gene are MNHEY and SVGAGI. CDR3 length: 14 amino acids. Between the trimmed V and J ends, which lost 6 bases and 2 bases, there was a span of 12 bases. Here the CDR3 reads CASSLGGHTDTQYF. The CDR3 DNA reads TGTGCCAGCAGCCTTGGTGGACACACAGATACGCAGTATTTT.

The CDR3 sequence: CATSRDTAYNEQFF. Written as DNA, the CDR3 is TGTGCCACCAGCAGAGACACGGCCTACAATGAGCAGTTCTTC. V is TRBV15 and J is TRBJ2-1, with unresolved D. The CDR3 has 14 residues. Trimming left V 0 bases short and J 2 bases short, with 5 bases between. The germline V gene encodes CDR1 LNHNV and CDR2 YYDKDF (reference sequence).

V gene TRBV28 combines with J gene TRBJ2-6; perhaps TRBD2 as D (6 bases). The V and J ends lost 6 bases and 2 bases respectively, with 14 bases between them. This CDR3 contains 16 residues. Per germline, CDR1 MDHEN and CDR2 SYDVKM. The CDR3 bases are TGTGCCAGCAGGGGGAATCGGGGGACTGGGGCCAACGTCCTGACTTTC. This gives the protein CASRGNRGTGANVLTF.

This clone was recorded only once. The chain couples TRBV19 to TRBJ1-5; TRBD1 matches 11 bases. Germline assignment: CDR1 LNHDA and CDR2 SQIVND (reference sequence). The CDR3 loop spans 14 amino acids. Trimming took 7 bases from V and 9 from J; bases not matched to a gene: 8. CDR3 in amino acids: CASTWDRGFGPQHF. The CDR3 nucleotides read TGTGCCAGTACCTGGGACAGGGGGTTCGGGCCCCAGCATTTT.

This CDR3 is CASSLGGNEQYF. The CDR3 DNA is TGTGCCAGCAGCTTAGGGGGGAACGAGCAGTACTTC. The chain combines TRBV11-3 with TRBJ2-7; perhaps D is TRBD1 or TRBD2 (5 bases each). Germline values: CDR1 SGHNT, CDR2 YENEEA. The CDR3 is made up of 12 amino acids. V was cut by 1 base and J by 5 bases, with 6 bases left in between.

The chain combines TRBV5-6 with TRBJ2-5, with D maybe TRBD2 (5 bases). Germline V lookup: CDR1 SGHDT, CDR2 YYEEEE. Trimming stripped 5 bases from V and 5 bases from J, with 13 bases between. This CDR3 spans 13 amino acids. CDR3 region: CASREGVSETQYF. Written as DNA, the CDR3 is TGTGCCAGCAGAGAGGGAGTTTCGGAGACCCAGTACTTC. The complete variable domain, with remaining parts taken from reference TRBV5-6 and TRBJ2-5, reads DAGVTQSPTHLIKTRGQQVTLRCSPKSGHDTVSWYQQALGQGPQFIFQYYEEEERQRGNFPDRFSGHQFPNYSSELNVNALLLGDSALYLCASREGVSETQYFGPGTRLLVL.

This chain uses TRBV2 with TRBJ2-2; 8 bases align to TRBD2. The CDR3 has 15 amino acids. The trim removed 6 bases at V and 1 base at J, leaving 4 bases unmatched. Germline V gene sequence: CDR1 SNHLY, CDR2 FYNNEI. The CDR3 nucleotides read TGTGCCAGCAGCTGGAGCGGGGGGAACACCGGGGAGCTGTTTTTT. It specifies CASSWSGGNTGELFF.

The rearrangement links TRBV5-5 to TRBJ1-2; a weak D match, TRBD1 (5 bases). The CDR3 runs 13 residues. Germline V gene lookup returns CDR1 SGHKS and CDR2 YYEKEE (reference sequence). V lost 5 bases and J lost 7, with 15 bases in between. The CDR3 sequence is CASSSTGALGYTF. DNA of the CDR3: TGTGCCAGCAGTTCCACAGGAGCCCTTGGCTACACCTTC.

V gene TRBV5-5 combines with J gene TRBJ1-5; no clear D gene. The CDR3 covers 15 residues. Germline V gene sequence: CDR1 SGHKS, CDR2 YYEKEE (reference sequence). With 0 bases removed from V and 3 bases from J, the gap between germline ends came to 10 bases. The CDR3 DNA is TGTGCCAGCAGCTTGGTGGGGTCCGACAATCAGCCCCAGCATTTT. Its translation is CASSLVGSDNQPQHF.

The chain couples TRBV14 to TRBJ1-1, with 8 bases fitting TRBD1. CDR1 SGHDN and CDR2 FVKESK come from the germline V gene. J lost 4 bases, V lost 4 bases, and 5 bases had no gene match. CDR3 length equals 14 residues. The CDR3 nucleotides are TGTGCCAGCAGCCTCGGACAGGGACGCACTGAAGCTTTCTTT. Amino acid sequence: CASSLGQGRTEAFF.

This chain links TRBV30 with TRBJ1-1; D is possibly TRBD1 (5 bases). Germline V gene data show CDR1 as GTSNPN and CDR2 as SVGIG (reference sequence). This CDR3 spans 17 amino acids. V was pared by 0 bases and J by 0 bases, with 17 bases between. The CDR3 spells CAWSVQQGGMVNTEAFF. The DNA of the CDR3 is TGTGCCTGGAGTGTACAGCAGGGAGGGATGGTGAACACTGAAGCTTTCTTT.

As regards this clone: A read error may account for a junction end that differs from germline. The chain couples TRBV7-7 to TRBJ2-5; D may be TRBD1 (6 bases). The CDR3 has 16 residues. Per germline, CDR1 SSHAT and CDR2 FNYEAQ (reference sequence). Here the CDR3 DNA reads TGTGCTAGCAGCTTAGTAGGAGGACAGTCCCAAGAGACCCAGTACTTC. Residues: CASSLVGGQSQETQYF.